A single sample is the source of the 12 T cell receptor beta chains below, sequenced in a study of T cells expressing NK-cell markers. TCRdb reanalyzed the 5' RACE reads, giving one entry per CDR3 protein sequence and no DNA. The repertoire table contains roughly 430,000 distinct CDR3 sequences. The sample taken for sequencing was blood T cells: a sorted CD56 or NKG2C T cell subset, CD4+ or CD8+ T cells, or bulk PBMC T cells (not recorded which). These receptors all come from a woman aged 18-70 years in good health.

This rearrangement joins TRBV4-3 to TRBJ1-2; TCRdb's assignment of TRBD1 cannot be checked, as there is no DNA. This CDR3 contains 16 residues. CDR1 is LGHNA, CDR2 YSLEER, per germline. The CDR3 sequence: CASSQDPGQGSYGYTF.

The chain couples TRBV12-3 or TRBV12-4 to TRBJ1-5. CDR3 length: 11 residues. The CDR3 protein is CASSSGSAQHF.

The V call is TRBV5-6, the J call TRBJ2-5; lacking DNA, the TRBD2 call made by TCRdb goes unchecked. The CDR3 is made up of 13 amino acids. Germline V lookup: CDR1 SGHDT, CDR2 YYEEEE. The CDR3 spells CASSSGLEGTQYF.

V is TRBV7-8 and J is TRBJ1-1; the TCRdb D gene call, TRBD1, has no DNA to confirm it. Germline assignment: CDR1 SGHVS and CDR2 FQNEAQ. The CDR3 has 15 amino acids. The CDR3 protein is CASSLVPGENTEAFF.

The chain is built from TRBV6-2 or TRBV6-3 and TRBJ2-2; TCRdb designates TRBD1, a call that cannot be tested without DNA. The CDR3 runs to 16 residues. CDR1 is MNHEY and CDR2 is SVGEGT in the germline V gene. The CDR3 is CASSYVRGDFTGELFF.

The chain couples TRBV12-3 or TRBV12-4 to TRBJ1-4; absent DNA, TCRdb's TRBD1 call cannot be checked. The CDR3 consists of 15 residues. CDR3 residues: CASTPGGAPNEKLFF.

J is TRBJ2-3 and V is TRBV24-1; TCRdb's D call of TRBD2 is untestable without DNA. Germline loops: CDR1 KGHDR, CDR2 SFDVKD. CDR3 length: 18 residues. The CDR3 sequence is CATSALPTSGSVGDTQYF.

The chain joins TRBV4-3 to TRBJ1-1; the TCRdb D gene call, TRBD1, has no DNA to confirm it. The germline CDR1 and CDR2 sequences are LGHNA and YSLEER. The CDR3 consists of 14 residues. The CDR3 region is CASSQAAVGGEAFF.

This chain's CDR3 is CASSHLTGEQFF. This chain links TRBV4-1 with TRBJ2-1; TCRdb indicates TRBD1, and absent DNA this call remains unverified. CDR3 size: 12 residues. The germline V gene encodes CDR1 MGHRA and CDR2 YSYEKL.

V usage is TRBV14 and J usage is TRBJ2-1. Germline V gene lookup returns CDR1 SGHDN and CDR2 FVKESK. This CDR3 is 12 amino acids long. CDR3 sequence: CASSAQASRWFF.

V is TRBV11-2 and J is TRBJ2-5; with no DNA, the TCRdb D assignment of TRBD1 cannot be verified. CDR3 length equals 16 residues. Germline CDR1 is SGHAT and CDR2 is FQNNGV. The CDR3 loop reads CASSPRTAGWQETQYF.

The chain couples TRBV5-1 to TRBJ2-1; TCRdb's D call of TRBD2 is untestable without DNA. Germline loops: CDR1 SGHRS, CDR2 YFSETQ. The CDR3 has 14 amino acids. CDR3 sequence reads: CASSGTSFTYEQFF.